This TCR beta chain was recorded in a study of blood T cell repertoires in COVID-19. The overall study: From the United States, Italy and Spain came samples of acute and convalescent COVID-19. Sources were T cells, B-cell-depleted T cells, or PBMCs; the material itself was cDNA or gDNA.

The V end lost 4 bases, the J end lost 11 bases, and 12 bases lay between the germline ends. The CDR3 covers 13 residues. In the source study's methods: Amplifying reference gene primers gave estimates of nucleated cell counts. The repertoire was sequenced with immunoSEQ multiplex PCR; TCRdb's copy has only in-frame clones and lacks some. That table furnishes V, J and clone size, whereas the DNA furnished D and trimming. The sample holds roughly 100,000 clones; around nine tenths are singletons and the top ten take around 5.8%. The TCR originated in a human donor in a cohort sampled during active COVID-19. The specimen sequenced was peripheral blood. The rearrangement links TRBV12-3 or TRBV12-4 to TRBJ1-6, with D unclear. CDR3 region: CASSSMISAPLHF. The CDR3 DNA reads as TGTGCCAGCAGTTCAATGATATCGGCACCCCTCCACTTT.